This passage covers 8 T cell receptor beta chains from one sample sequenced in a study of CD8 T cells in Susac syndrome. Reverse transcription of roughly 0.45 to 1 ug RNA used random hexamers. TCRdb reprocessed the immunoSEQ multiplex PCR reads with MiXCR, giving one entry per CDR3 protein. The sample contains about 130,000 distinct CDR3 sequences, 90% to 95% of which appear only once. Sequenced input: CD8+ T cells from PBMCs. Receptors originate from a human donor with multiple sclerosis.

The chain combines TRBV3-1 with TRBJ1-1; D uncertain. Trimming took 0 bases from V and 2 from J, leaving 10 bases between them. The CDR3 covers 15 residues. In germline, CDR1 is LGHDT, CDR2 YNNKEL (reference sequence). CDR3 residues: CASSQDVRRNTEAFF. DNA of the CDR3: TGTGCCAGCAGCCAAGATGTCAGGAGAAACACTGAAGCTTTCTTT.

The chain carries TRBV7-9 and TRBJ2-7, with D tentatively TRBD1 (6 bases). The CDR3 extends over 14 amino acids. Per the germline V gene, CDR1 is SEHNR and CDR2 is FQNEAQ (reference sequence). V lost 3 bases and J lost 3, with 12 bases in between. CDR3 loop: CASSFCRGHYEQYV. CDR3 nucleotides: TGTGCCAGCAGCTTTTGCAGGGGACACTACGAGCAGTACGTC.

The chain joins TRBV9 to TRBJ1-1; D not certain. CDR1 and CDR2 (germline): SGDLS, YYNGEE. The germline V and J ends were trimmed by 0 bases and 4 bases, with 7 bases remaining between them. The CDR3 is 13 amino acids. The CDR3 here is CASSVDLGTEAFF. CDR3 coding DNA: TGTGCCAGCAGCGTAGATCTGGGCACTGAAGCTTTCTTT.

The V gene is TRBV20-1, the J gene TRBJ1-2, with D maybe TRBD1 (6 bases). The CDR3 has 12 amino acids. Germline loops: CDR1 DFQATT, CDR2 SNEGSKA (reference sequence). V shed 3 bases and J shed 10 bases, with 15 bases lying between them. As DNA, the CDR3 is TGCAGTGCTAGGGCCGGTGCGGGACACTACACCTTC. This gives the protein CSARAGAGHYTF.

The chain combines TRBV13 with TRBJ2-1; D may be TRBD1 (5 bases). Trimming removed 5 bases from V and 6 bases from J, with 14 bases in between. This CDR3 region has 14 residues. Germline CDR1 PRHDT, CDR2 FYEKMQ (reference sequence). CDR3 coding DNA: TGTGCCAGCAGCCTCGGCCGGACACCCAATGAGCAGTTCTTC. Translation gives CASSLGRTPNEQFF. Using reference TRBV13 and TRBJ2-1 for the parts outside the CDR3, the full variable domain is AAGVIQSPRHLIKEKRETATLKCYPIPRHDTVYWYQQGPGQDPQFLISFYEKMQSDKGSIPDRFSAQQFSDYHSELNMSSLELGDSALYFCASSLGRTPNEQFFGPGTRLTVL.

The gene calls are TRBV28 and TRBJ2-7; D remains ambiguous. Between the trimmed V and J ends, which lost 3 bases and 7 bases, there was a span of 19 bases. The CDR3 runs to 15 residues. Germline CDR1 MDHEN, CDR2 SYDVKM. The DNA of the CDR3 is TGTGCCAGCAGTTTGAGCACCGATCAAAGGTGGGAGCAGTACGTC. Translation gives CASSLSTDQRWEQYV.

The rearrangement uses TRBV7-2 and TRBJ1-2, with 8 bases identical to TRBD1. The CDR3 spans 14 residues. CDR1 is SGHTA and CDR2 is FQGNSA in the germline V gene. V dropped 4 bases and J dropped 5; count of bases not matched to a gene: 6. CDR3 nucleotides: TGTGCCAGCAGCTCCGGACAGGGAGGATATGGCTACACCTTC. Translating gives CASSSGQGGYGYTF.

This chain uses TRBV4-1 with TRBJ2-7, with no clear D. The CDR3 spans 13 residues. Germline lookup yields CDR1 MGHRA and CDR2 YSYEKL. Trimming took off 0 bases at V and 2 bases at J, with 5 bases between the two ends. CDR3 coding DNA: TGCGCCAGCAGCCAAGATTGGCCCTACGAGCAGTACTTC. Residues: CASSQDWPYEQYF.